This T cell receptor beta chain was identified in a study of beta chain features in type 1 diabetes. Study-level points and caveats: Shorter TCRB CDR3s, moderately but significantly so, marked every one of the four CD4+ subsets in Type 1 diabetes patients.

With regard to this clone: Its antigen remains unidentified.

The CDR3 loop spans 15 amino acids. The germline gives CDR1 MGHRA, CDR2 YSYEKL. V was clipped by 3 bases and J by 2 bases; unmatched bases: 6. cDNA synthesis used the whole RNA isolate, giving expressed TCRB sequences. The method was immunoSEQ multiplex PCR; TCRdb's version includes in-frame clones alone and lacks a portion of them. The table lists roughly 41,000 clones, roughly 49% of them singletons, with approximately 0.67% in the top ten. The chain has TRBV4-1 and TRBJ1-2; 7 bases match TRBD1. This TCR was recovered from a woman aged 18-30 years in good health. Sequenced: central memory CD4+ T cells from blood. CDR3 coding DNA: TGCGCCAGCAGCCAGGCGAGGGGGCAGAACTATGGCTACACCTTC. It specifies CASSQARGQNYGYTF.